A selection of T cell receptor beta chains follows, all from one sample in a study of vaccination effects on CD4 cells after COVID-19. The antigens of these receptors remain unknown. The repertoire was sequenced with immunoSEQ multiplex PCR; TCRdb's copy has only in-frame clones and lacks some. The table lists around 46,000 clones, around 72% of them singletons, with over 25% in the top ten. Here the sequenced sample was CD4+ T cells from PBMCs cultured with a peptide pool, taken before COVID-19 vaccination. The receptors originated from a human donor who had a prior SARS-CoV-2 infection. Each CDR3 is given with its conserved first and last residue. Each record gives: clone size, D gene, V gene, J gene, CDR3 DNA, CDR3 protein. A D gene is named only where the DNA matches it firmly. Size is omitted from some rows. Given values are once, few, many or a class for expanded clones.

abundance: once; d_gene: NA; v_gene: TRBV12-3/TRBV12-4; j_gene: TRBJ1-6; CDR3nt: TGTGCCAGCAGTGGACAGATGCGATCACCCCTCCACTTT; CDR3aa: CASSGQMRSPLHF
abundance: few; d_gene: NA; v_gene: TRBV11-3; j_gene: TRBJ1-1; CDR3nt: TGTGCCAGCAGCTTAGTCGGTGGAGGCTTTGACACTGAAGCTTTCTTT; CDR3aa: CASSLVGGGFDTEAFF
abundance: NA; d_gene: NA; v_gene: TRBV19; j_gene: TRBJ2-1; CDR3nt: TGTGCCAGTAGTCCAAATAGCGGTACTCAGTTCTTC; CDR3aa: CASSPNSGTQFF
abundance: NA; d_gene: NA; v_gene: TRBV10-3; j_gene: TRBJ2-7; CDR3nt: TGTGCCACCCTCGGGGGCTACGAGCAGTACTTC; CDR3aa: CATLGGYEQYF
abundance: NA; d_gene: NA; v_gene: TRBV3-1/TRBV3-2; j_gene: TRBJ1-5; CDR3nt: TGTGCCAGCAGCCAAGGGTGGCAGCCCCAGCATTTT; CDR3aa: CASSQGWQPQHF
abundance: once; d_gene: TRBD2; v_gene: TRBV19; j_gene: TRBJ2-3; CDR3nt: TGTGCCAGTCAGCGGGACTTGGGCACAGATACGCAGTATTTT; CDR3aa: CASQRDLGTDTQYF
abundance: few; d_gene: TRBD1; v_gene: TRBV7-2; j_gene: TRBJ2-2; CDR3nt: TGTGCCAGCAGCTTAGAACAGGGGTACGGGGAGCTGTTTTTT; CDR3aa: CASSLEQGYGELFF
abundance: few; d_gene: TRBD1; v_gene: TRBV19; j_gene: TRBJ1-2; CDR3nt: TGTGCCAGTAGTACCCCTACACAGGGGGATTATGGCTACACCTTC; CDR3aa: CASSTPTQGDYGYTF
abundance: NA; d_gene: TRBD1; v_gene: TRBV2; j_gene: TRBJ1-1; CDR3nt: TGTGCCAGCAGTGTAGGGACAGTAGTAACTGAAGCTTTCTTT; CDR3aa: CASSVGTVVTEAFF
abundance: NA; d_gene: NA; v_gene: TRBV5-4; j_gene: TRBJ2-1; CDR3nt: TGTGCCAGCAGCTTGTGGAGTTACAATGAGCAGTTCTTC; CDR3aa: CASSLWSYNEQFF
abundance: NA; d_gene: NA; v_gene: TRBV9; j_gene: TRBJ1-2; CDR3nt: TGTGCCAGCAGCGTAGGGGTCGACTATGGCTACACCTTC; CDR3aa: CASSVGVDYGYTF
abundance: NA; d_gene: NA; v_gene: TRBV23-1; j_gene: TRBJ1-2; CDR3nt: TGCGCCACCCGGGCGCACGAATCCGGGGGTGGCTACACCTTC; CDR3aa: CATRAHESGGGYTF
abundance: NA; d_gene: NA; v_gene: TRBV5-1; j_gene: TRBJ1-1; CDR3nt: TGCGCCAGCAGCTCCTTATCCGGGAATAGTGGTACTGAAGCTTTCTTT; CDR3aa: CASSSLSGNSGTEAFF
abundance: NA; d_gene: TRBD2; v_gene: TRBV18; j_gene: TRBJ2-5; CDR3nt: TGTGCCAGCTCACCGAGGACTAGCGGGGGGCAAGAGACCCAGTACTTC; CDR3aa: CASSPRTSGGQETQYF
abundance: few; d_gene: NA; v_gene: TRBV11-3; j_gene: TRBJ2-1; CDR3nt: TGTGCCAGCAGCCAGACTAGTTCTGGTCCGTTCTTC; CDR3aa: CASSQTSSGPFF
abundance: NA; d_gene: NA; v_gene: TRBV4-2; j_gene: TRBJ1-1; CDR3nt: TGTGCCAGCAGCCAAGGAAGGGGGGGCCGCGCTGAAGCTTTCTTT; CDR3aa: CASSQGRGGRAEAFF
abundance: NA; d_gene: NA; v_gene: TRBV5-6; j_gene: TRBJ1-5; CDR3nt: TGTGCCAGCAGTCGTACCAACAGGCATGGTCAGCCCCAGCATTTT; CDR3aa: CASSRTNRHGQPQHF
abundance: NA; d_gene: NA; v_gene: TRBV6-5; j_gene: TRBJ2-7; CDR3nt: TGTGCCAGCAGTTACTCGAAGGGGGTCAGGGACGAGCAGTACTTC; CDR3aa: CASSYSKGVRDEQYF
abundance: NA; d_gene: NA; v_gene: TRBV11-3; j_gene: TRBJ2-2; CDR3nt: TGTGCCAGCAGCCGAAGCGGCCTCACCGGGGAGCTGTTTTTT; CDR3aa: CASSRSGLTGELFF
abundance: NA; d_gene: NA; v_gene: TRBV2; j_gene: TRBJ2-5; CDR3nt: TGTGCCAGCAGGGAGGGGGGGTACCAAGAGACCCAGTACTTC; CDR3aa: CASREGGYQETQYF
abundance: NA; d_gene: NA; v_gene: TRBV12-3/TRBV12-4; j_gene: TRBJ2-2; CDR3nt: TGTGCCAGCAGTTTCGTCAGGCACGGGGAGCTGTTTTTT; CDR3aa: CASSFVRHGELFF
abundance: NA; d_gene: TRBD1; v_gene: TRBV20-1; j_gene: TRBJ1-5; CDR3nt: TGCAGTGCTAGTCCTACAGGGGATCAGCCCCAGCATTTT; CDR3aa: CSASPTGDQPQHF
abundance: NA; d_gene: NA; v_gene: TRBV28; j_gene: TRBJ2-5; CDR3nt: TGTGCCAGCAGTTCGACAGCCCAAGAGACCCAGTACTTC; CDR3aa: CASSSTAQETQYF
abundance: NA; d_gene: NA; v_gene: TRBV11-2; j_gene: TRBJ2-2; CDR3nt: TGTGCCAGCAGCTTAGCAGGGCGGATAACCGGGGAGCTGTTTTTT; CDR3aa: CASSLAGRITGELFF
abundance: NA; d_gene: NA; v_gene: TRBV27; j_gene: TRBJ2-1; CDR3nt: TGTGCCAGTACCGGATACAGGGCCAGGGGTGAGCAGTTCTTC; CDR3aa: CASTGYRARGEQFF
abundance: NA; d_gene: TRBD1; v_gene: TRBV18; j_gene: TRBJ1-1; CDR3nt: TGTGCCAGCTCACCCTGGACAGGGAATATAGGGAACACTGAAGCTTTCTTT; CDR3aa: CASSPWTGNIGNTEAFF
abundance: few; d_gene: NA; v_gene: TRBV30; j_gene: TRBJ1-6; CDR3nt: TGTGCCTGGAGTGAAAATTCACCCCTCCACTTT; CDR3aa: CAWSENSPLHF
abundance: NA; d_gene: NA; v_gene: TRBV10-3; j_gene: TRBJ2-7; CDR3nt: TGTGCCATCAGTGTTGTGGGGGTAAACACTCTCTACGAGCAGTACTTC; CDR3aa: CAISVVGVNTLYEQYF
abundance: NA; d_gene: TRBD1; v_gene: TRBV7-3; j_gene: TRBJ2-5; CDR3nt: TGTGCCAGCAGTCCTAACAGGGGGTTGGAGACCCAGTACTTC; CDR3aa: CASSPNRGLETQYF
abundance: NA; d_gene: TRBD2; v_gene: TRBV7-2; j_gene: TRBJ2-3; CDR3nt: TGTGCCAGCAGGTCCGGGACTAGCGGGAATGCAGATACGCAGTATTTT; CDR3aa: CASRSGTSGNADTQYF
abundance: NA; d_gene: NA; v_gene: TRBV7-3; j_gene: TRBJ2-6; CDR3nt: TGTGCCAGCAGCAAAGATGGGCGACTATCTGGGGCCAACGTCCTGACTTTC; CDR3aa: CASSKDGRLSGANVLTF
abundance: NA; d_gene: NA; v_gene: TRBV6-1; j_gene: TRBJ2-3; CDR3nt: TGTGCCAGCAGTGAATTCATTCAGTCCGGGGATAGCACAGATACGCAGTATTTT; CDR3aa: CASSEFIQSGDSTDTQYF
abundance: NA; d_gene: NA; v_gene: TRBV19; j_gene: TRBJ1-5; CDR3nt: TGTGCCAGTAGTACCGGGACCGCCGCCGTGGGGCCAAATCAGCCCCAGCATTTT; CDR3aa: CASSTGTAAVGPNQPQHF
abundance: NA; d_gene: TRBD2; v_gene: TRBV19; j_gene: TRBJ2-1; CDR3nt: TGTGCCAGTAGTATGGGGGGGATCATGTCCACTGAGCAGTTCTTC; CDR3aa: CASSMGGIMSTEQFF